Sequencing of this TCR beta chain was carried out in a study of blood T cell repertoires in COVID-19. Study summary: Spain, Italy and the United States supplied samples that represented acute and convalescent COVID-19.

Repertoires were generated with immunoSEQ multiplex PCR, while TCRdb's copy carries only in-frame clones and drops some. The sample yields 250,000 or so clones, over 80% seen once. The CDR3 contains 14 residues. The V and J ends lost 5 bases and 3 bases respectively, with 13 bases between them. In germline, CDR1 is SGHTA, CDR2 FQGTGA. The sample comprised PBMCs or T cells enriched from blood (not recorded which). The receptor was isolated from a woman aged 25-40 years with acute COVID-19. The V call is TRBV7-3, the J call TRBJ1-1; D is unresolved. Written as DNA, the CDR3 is TGTGCCAGCAGCCCGGACGGGGAGGACACTGAAGCTTTCTTT. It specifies CASSPDGEDTEAFF.